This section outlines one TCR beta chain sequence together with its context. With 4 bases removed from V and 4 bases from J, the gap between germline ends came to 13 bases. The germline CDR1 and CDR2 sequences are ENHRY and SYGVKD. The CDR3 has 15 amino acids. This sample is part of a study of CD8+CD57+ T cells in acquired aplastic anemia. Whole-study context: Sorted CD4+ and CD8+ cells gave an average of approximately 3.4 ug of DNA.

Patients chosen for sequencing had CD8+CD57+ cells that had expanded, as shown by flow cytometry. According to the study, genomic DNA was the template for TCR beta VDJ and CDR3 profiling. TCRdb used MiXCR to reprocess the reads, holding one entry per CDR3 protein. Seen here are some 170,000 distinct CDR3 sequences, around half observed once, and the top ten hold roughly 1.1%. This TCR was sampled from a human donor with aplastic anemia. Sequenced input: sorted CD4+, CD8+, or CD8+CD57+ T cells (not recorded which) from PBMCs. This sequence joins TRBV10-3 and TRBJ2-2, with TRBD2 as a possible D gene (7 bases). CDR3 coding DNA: TGTGCCATCAGTGTACAGGGAGGGAGCACCGGGGAGCTGTTTTTT. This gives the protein CAISVQGGSTGELFF.